The entry below gives a single T cell receptor (beta chain) sequence along with its context. The clone's antigen remains unknown. Per-base quality was not reported, and no clone a single base away is much larger than it. The record originates from a study of blood T cell repertoires in COVID-19 (dated by TCRdb to 2019 to 2021). The study in broad terms: Samples from collaborators originated in the United States, Italy and Spain and spanned both the acute and convalescent phases of COVID-19. The prospective study material was composed of cDNA or gDNA derived from T cells, B-cell-depleted T cells, or PBMCs. Subjects who had been exposed to COVID-19, were actively infected with it, or had recovered from it provided the deeply sampled blood TCRbeta repertoires that made up the dataset. The repertoires were released in a freely available public database intended as a resource for research on the immune response to SARS-CoV-2. Samples were obtained from the ongoing ImmuneRACE study (first 160 participants) and from approximately 1,200 subjects provided by 6 global collaborators. The sample metadata nearly always contained a de-identified subject ID, COVID-19 status, age in years and sex. HLA class I and class II types, where available, came from metadata supplied by the sample provider rather than from assay-based typing.

General study outcomes and caveats: Clinical and demographic metadata were provided uncurated, with the amount varying by source and participant.

TCRbeta CDR3 regions were amplified from genomic DNA by means of the immunoSEQ Assay, a bias-controlled multiplex PCR. Processing in the source paper ran as follows. The number of nucleated cells in each sample was estimated by amplification of reference gene primers within the assay. Sequence reads were collapsed and filtered to measure the absolute abundance of every unique TCRbeta CDR3 rearrangement. For each sample, productive Simpson clonality was calculated as the square root of Simpson's diversity index over productive rearrangements. TCRdb obtained this table from immuneACCESS and retained in-frame rearrangements with V and J assigned. These tables miss some clones; where compared with another copy, unresolved V genes account for less than half of the shortfall, and the remainder is unexplained. V and J calls and clone size are copied from that table; D and trimming were computed from the DNA. Recorded for this sample are approximately 150,000 clones; approximately 85% of them occurred a single time. 8% to 8.5% of the sample belongs to the ten largest clones.

V was cut back by 2 bases and J by 5 bases, leaving a gap of 18 bases between them. The CDR3 spans 17 residues, from the cysteine through the phenylalanine. Only CDR3 DNA is held: 51 bases, read in frame from base 1. The CDR1 and CDR2 encoded by the germline V gene are KGHSH and LQKENI. At one collaborating source in Seattle, patients were enrolled during active infection and were followed longitudinally through the course of disease. Collaborating institutions collected whole blood in K2EDTA tubes following their own protocols. Collaborator samples were shipped for TCRbeta analysis as frozen whole blood, isolated PBMCs, or DNA extracted from either sample type.

Sequencing was done on a sample of peripheral blood. The receptor was derived from an older woman with COVID-19, enrolled during active disease. The rearrangement joined TRBV18 to TRBJ2-2; the D gene identity is not certain. The CDR3 protein: CASSPLGRQKITGELFF. The nucleotides are TGTGCCAGCTCACCATTGGGCCGCCAGAAAATAACCGGGGAGCTGTTTTTT. Reference TRBV18 and TRBJ2-2 genes cover what lies past the CDR3, so the full variable domain is NAGVMQNPRHLVRRRGQEARLRCSPMKGHSHVYWYRQLPEEGLKFMVYLQKENIIDESGMPKERFSAEFPKEGPSILRIQQVVRGDSAAYFCASSPLGRQKITGELFFGEGSRLTVL.